The rows below give T cell receptor beta chains drawn from one sample of a study of blood T cell repertoires in COVID-19. TCRdb's copy holds only in-frame clones and misses some; the assay was immunoSEQ multiplex PCR. The sample holds 240,000 or so clones, 86% seen once. The material sequenced was peripheral blood. Receptor source: a man aged 55 to 70 with acute or convalescent COVID-19. Each CDR3 is given with its conserved first and last residue. D genes are given only for firm matches. The size field is filled for only some rows; it gives once, few, many or a size class.

TRBD2	TRBV25-1	TRBJ2-3	NA	TGTGCCAGCAGGACTAGCGGCACAGATACGCAGTATTTT	CASRTSGTDTQYF
TRBD1	TRBV2	TRBJ1-6	NA	TGTGCCAGCAGCGTAGGGACAGTTGCTAATTCACCCCTCCACTTT	CASSVGTVANSPLHF
NA	TRBV14	TRBJ1-1	NA	TGTGCCAGCAGCCAAGACAGGGCTGGTGGTGAAGCTTTCTTT	CASSQDRAGGEAFF
NA	TRBV7-2	TRBJ1-2	NA	TGTGCCAGCAGCCCCCGGGCCCGGGGGTCTAACTATGGCTACACCTTC	CASSPRARGSNYGYTF
NA	TRBV28	TRBJ2-1	NA	TGTGCCAGCAGTTCGACAGGTCCTGCTAACAATGAGCAGTTCTTC	CASSSTGPANNEQFF
NA	TRBV4-2	TRBJ2-3	once	TGTGCCAGCAGCCAAGTTGGCGGTACGGGGACAGATACGCAGTATTTT	CASSQVGGTGTDTQYF
TRBD1	TRBV5-6	TRBJ2-5	NA	TGTGCCAGCAGCCTACAGGGGTACCAAGAGACCCAGTACTTC	CASSLQGYQETQYF
NA	TRBV7-7	TRBJ2-5	NA	TGTGCTAGCAGCTTTAAAGACAGGGAGACCCAGTACTTC	CASSFKDRETQYF
NA	TRBV5-5	TRBJ1-2	NA	TGTGCCAGCAGCTTGGCCGCGGCGAACCCTAACTATGGCTACACCTTC	CASSLAAANPNYGYTF
NA	TRBV5-1	TRBJ2-5	NA	TGCGCCAGCAGTTCACTGGGACAAGAAGAGACCCAGTACTTC	CASSSLGQEETQYF
NA	TRBV6-2/TRBV6-3	TRBJ2-5	NA	TGTGCCAGCAGTTACCGGTGGGAGACCCAGTACTTC	CASSYRWETQYF
NA	TRBV24-1	TRBJ1-2	NA	TGTGCCACCAGTGAGTACGAGAACTATGGCTACACCTTC	CATSEYENYGYTF
NA	TRBV14	TRBJ2-7	once	TGTGCCAGCAGCCAAATACTCGGGGACGAGCAGTACTTC	CASSQILGDEQYF
NA	TRBV12-3/TRBV12-4	TRBJ1-6	NA	TGTGCCAGCAGTTTTCAATATAATTCACCCCTCCACTTT	CASSFQYNSPLHF
NA	TRBV15	TRBJ2-7	NA	TGTGCCACCAGCGCGAGACAGGACGCCTACGAGCAGTACTTC	CATSARQDAYEQYF
TRBD2	TRBV7-2	TRBJ2-1	NA	TGTGCCAGCAGCTTCCCAGCGGGAGTGGTAGGAAGTGAGCAGTTCTTC	CASSFPAGVVGSEQFF
NA	TRBV7-9	TRBJ1-2	NA	TGTGCCAGCAGCTTCCGAGGGAGGGGTAATGGCTACACCTTC	CASSFRGRGNGYTF
TRBD2	TRBV6-2/TRBV6-3	TRBJ2-3	NA	TGTGCCAGCAGTCCGGTCGGCCTAACTAGCGGGAGGGCAGATACGCAGTATTTT	CASSPVGLTSGRADTQYF
NA	TRBV9	TRBJ1-2	few	TGTGCCAGCAGCGTAGGGGCGGGTGGAGCAAACTATGGCTACACCTTC	CASSVGAGGANYGYTF
TRBD1	TRBV10-3	TRBJ1-3	NA	TGTGCCATCAGAGGGGACAGGGACGGAAACACCATATATTTT	CAIRGDRDGNTIYF
TRBD1	TRBV28	TRBJ1-4	NA	TGTGCCAGCAGTTTAAGGGGGCGGGTAAATGAAAAACTGTTTTTT	CASSLRGRVNEKLFF
NA	TRBV5-4	TRBJ2-2	once	TGTGCCAGCAGCTTTGGCTCTGTGAGGCAGAACACCGGGGAGCTGTTTTTT	CASSFGSVRQNTGELFF
TRBD1	TRBV10-3	TRBJ1-1	NA	TGTGCCATCAGGGGACAGGGGAACACTGAAGCTTTCTTT	CAIRGQGNTEAFF
NA	TRBV6-5	TRBJ2-5	NA	TGTGCCAGCAGTTCCCCAAGGGGGTTACAGTACTTC	CASSSPRGLQYF
NA	TRBV19	TRBJ1-1	NA	TGTGCCAGTAGTTCCCCCAGGGGCCCAAACACTGAAGCTTTCTTT	CASSSPRGPNTEAFF
NA	TRBV27	TRBJ2-7	NA	TGTGCCAGCAGTCCCGCCGACAGGATCGGAAACGAGCAGTACTTC	CASSPADRIGNEQYF
TRBD1	TRBV27	TRBJ2-1	few	TGTGCCAGCAGACGGGACAGGTCGACCTACAATGAGCAGTTCTTC	CASRRDRSTYNEQFF